This TCR beta chain emerged from a study of T-cell reconstitution after alpha-beta-depleted transplantation in children (dated by TCRdb to the mid-2010s). With regard to the full study: The study quantitatively tracked T-cell immune reconstitution after TCRalphabeta/CD19-depleted allogeneic hematopoietic cell transplantation in children using TCR repertoire profiling. Overall study outcomes, separate from this receptor: Hyperexpanded clone frequencies declined over subsequent months; after one year, T-cell counts and TCRbeta diversity were mostly attributed to newly produced T cells. Apparently early alphabetaT-cell count recovery about two months after transplant reportedly relied on only several hundred rapidly expanded clones derived from non-depleted graft cells. The high TCRbeta diversity at day 60 in some patients was ascribed to recipient T cells and intrathymic progenitors that had survived conditioning.

The CDR3 measures 15 amino acids from cysteine to phenylalanine. Solely the CDR3 DNA is kept, with 45 bases framed from the first base. The germline V gene gives CDR1 as MNHNS and CDR2 as SASEGT. Here V drops 7 bases and J drops 8 bases, and the junction holds 12 bases not matched to any gene. This clonotype was detected only a few times. The specificity of this receptor is unknown. Base qualities are not recorded, but no much larger clone differs from it by a single base. The treatment or condition label for this specimen denotes: allogeneic hematopoietic cell transplantation with graft depleted of TCRalphabeta T cells and CD19 B cells. The children who served as transplant recipients had been given grafts of TCRalphabeta/CD19-depleted allogeneic hematopoietic cells. The protocol used for the library was PCR. The instrument given in TCRdb is Illumina HiSeq 2500. TCR library preparation used molecular barcoding, with unique molecular identifiers applied to normalize quantification of the TCRbeta repertoire. TCRdb reprocessed the public reads (quality trimming at Q25 with fastp, clone calling with MiXCR) and kept in-frame beta chains. Here each entry gathers all rows of one CDR3 protein and keeps the most common genes and DNA. For this sample there are around 300,000 distinct CDR3 sequences; approximately 23% appear just once. Jointly, the top ten make up around 9.9% of the sample.

This receptor was taken from a male patient younger than 18 who had a stem cell transplant for acute lymphoblastic leukemia, so the T cells may come from the graft donor. Sequencing used PBMCs, mostly from graft donor cells, obtained 180 days after TCRalphabeta/CD19-depleted stem cell transplant. The sequence joins TRBV6-1 to TRBJ1-4, with 8 junctional bases fitting TRBD1. The nucleotide sequence is TGTGCCAGCAAACAGGACAGGGCTGATTGGGAAAAACTGTTTTTT. Protein translation: CASKQDRADWEKLFF.